Following are 16 T cell receptor beta chains from one sample sequenced in a study of a mutant IDH1 vaccine in newly diagnosed glioma. The antigens of these receptors remain unknown. Sample time point: week 23, last vaccination. It was 300 ug of mutant IDH1 20-mer peptide that made up each vaccine dose, given with topical imiquimod. Produced via immunoSEQ multiplex PCR; TCRdb's table is partial and in-frame only. This repertoire shows around 40,000 clones, around four fifths found once; its top ten account for 4% to 6.5%. Sequencing used PBMCs, obtained from a glioma patient whose treatment included an IDH1 peptide vaccine. These receptors were obtained from a man over 45 with glioma.

The genes are TRBV7-9 and TRBJ2-5; D might be TRBD1 (6 bases). The CDR3 loop spans 16 amino acids. V was trimmed by 5 bases and J by 1 base, leaving 17 bases between them. In germline, CDR1 is SEHNR, CDR2 FQNEAQ (reference sequence). Here the CDR3 DNA reads TGTGCCAGCAGCCCAACGATCAGGGGAGCCCAAGAGACCCAGTACTTC. It encodes CASSPTIRGAQETQYF.

The table lists this clone with a count of one. The J gene is TRBJ2-2, the V gene TRBV4-2; tentatively, D is TRBD1 or TRBD2 (6 bases each). This CDR3 has 15 residues. CDR1 and CDR2 (germline): LGHNA, YNFKEQ. V lost 0 bases and J 4 bases, leaving 9 bases between the germline ends. CDR3 DNA sequence: TGTGCCAGCAGCCAAGAGGAGGGGGGCACCGGGGAGCTGTTTTTT. It encodes CASSQEEGGTGELFF.

The chain uses TRBV4-2 and TRBJ2-1; 8 nucleotides match TRBD1. V was clipped by 0 bases and J by 6 bases; unmatched bases: 10. CDR1 and CDR2 from the germline V gene are LGHNA and YNFKEQ. The CDR3 extends over 17 amino acids. The CDR3 DNA reads as TGTGCCAGCAGCCAAGAGGACAGGGCTGCGAATATCAATGAGCAGTTCTTC. This sequence encodes CASSQEDRAANINEQFF.

V and J are TRBV19 and TRBJ2-2; no clear D. This CDR3 has 15 residues. Trimming stripped 5 bases from V and 6 bases from J, with 16 bases between. The germline CDR1 and CDR2 sequences are LNHDA and SQIVND (reference sequence). DNA of the CDR3: TGTGCCAGTAGTTCTTCCCTAGAAGGCGCCGGGGAGCTGTTTTTT. Residues: CASSSSLEGAGELFF.

This chain connects TRBV30 to TRBJ1-4; no clear D. This CDR3 comprises 12 residues. V lost 3 bases, J lost 11 bases, and 13 bases lay in between. CDR1 and CDR2 (germline): GTSNPN, SVGIG (reference sequence). DNA for the CDR3: TGTGCCTGGAGCCTGAACTATCGGAAACTGTTTTTT. Its translation is CAWSLNYRKLFF. Filled out from reference TRBV30 and TRBJ1-4, the complete variable domain reads SQTIHQWPATLVQPVGSPLSLECTVEGTSNPNLYWYRQAAGRGLQLLFYSVGIGQISSEVPQNLSASRPQDRQFILSSKKLLLSDSGFYLCAWSLNYRKLFFGSGTQLSVL.

The chain uses TRBV29-1 and TRBJ1-4, with no clear D. The CDR3 is 16 amino acids. Per germline, CDR1 SQVTM and CDR2 ANQGSEA. The germline V and J ends were trimmed by 7 bases and 0 bases, with 18 bases remaining between them. The CDR3 sequence is CSAQPAGGSTNEKLFF. CDR3 in DNA: TGCAGCGCCCAACCCGCGGGCGGTTCAACTAATGAAAAACTGTTTTTT.

The genes are TRBV28 and TRBJ2-2; the D gene is possibly TRBD1 (5 bases). Trimming took 5 bases from V and 4 from J, leaving 14 bases between them. CDR3 length equals 15 residues. Germline CDR1 is MDHEN and CDR2 is SYDVKM. CDR3: CASSAPGSGTGELFF. CDR3 sequence (DNA): TGTGCCAGCAGTGCCCCAGGGTCGGGCACCGGGGAGCTGTTTTTT.

In DNA, the CDR3 is TGTGCCAGCAGCTCAGGGGACAGACTCTCCTACGAGCAGTACTTC. Its translation: CASSSGDRLSYEQYF. The gene calls are TRBV4-2 and TRBJ2-7; TRBD1 matches 7 bases. Unmatched junction bases numbered 7, after V lost 5 bases and J lost 0 bases. The germline V gene has CDR1 LGHNA and CDR2 YNFKEQ. The CDR3 spans 15 residues.

The V gene is TRBV5-4, the J gene TRBJ1-2, with no clear D. CDR1 and CDR2 (germline): SGHNT, YYREEE (reference sequence). Between the trimmed V and J ends, which lost 0 bases and 7 bases, there was a span of 10 bases. The CDR3 loop spans 13 amino acids. As DNA, the CDR3 is TGTGCCAGCAGCTTGGACAGCCAAGGTGGCTACACCTTC. Amino acid sequence: CASSLDSQGGYTF.

J is TRBJ2-7 and V is TRBV6-1; the D call may be TRBD1 or TRBD2 (5 bases each). There are 13 residues in the CDR3. The germline V gene has CDR1 MNHNS and CDR2 SASEGT. Trimming removed 3 bases from V and 3 bases from J, with 9 bases in between. DNA of the CDR3: TGTGCCAGCAGTGAGGGGGTGTACTACGAGCAGTACTTC. This codes for CASSEGVYYEQYF.

This chain uses TRBV7-8 with TRBJ1-2, with a weak D call TRBD1 (6 bases). Germline assignment: CDR1 SGHVS and CDR2 FQNEAQ. The CDR3 has 14 amino acids. V was clipped by 4 bases and J by 8 bases, with 17 bases between them. The CDR3: CASSSLSGAHGYTF. The DNA for the CDR3 is TGTGCCAGCAGCTCCCTTTCAGGGGCGCACGGCTACACCTTC.

The V and J genes are TRBV10-3 and TRBJ1-1; 7 bases are a match to TRBD1. The CDR3 totals 13 residues. After removal of 10 bases from V and 3 bases from J, the junction contained 8 bases not matched to a gene. Germline V CDR1 and CDR2: ENHRY, SYGVKD. CDR3 residues: CAKSPDRDTEAFF. The CDR3, as DNA: TGTGCCAAATCTCCCGACAGGGACACTGAAGCTTTCTTT.

This clone has a single count. The chain links TRBV7-9 to TRBJ2-3; 15 bases match TRBD2. The CDR3 consists of 15 residues. Germline CDR1 and CDR2: SEHNR and FQNEAQ (reference sequence). The V segment lost 5 bases and the J segment 6 bases; nucleotides outside the gene matches: 3. The CDR3 nucleotides read TGTGCCAGCAGCCGGACTAGCGGGGGGGTTGATACGCAGTATTTT. Amino acid sequence: CASSRTSGGVDTQYF.

The chain has TRBV5-1 and TRBJ1-1, with 11 bases that match TRBD1. The CDR3 contains 17 residues. V shed 2 bases and J 0 bases; nucleotides not matched to a gene: 6. Germline-derived CDR1 and CDR2 are SGHRS and YFSETQ. CDR3 DNA: TGCGCCAGCAGCTTAGGGACAGGGGGAGAGTTGAACACTGAAGCTTTCTTT. Translated: CASSLGTGGELNTEAFF.

The genes are TRBV6-1 and TRBJ1-2, with unresolved D. Germline CDR1 MNHNS, CDR2 SASEGT. CDR3 size: 13 residues. The ends were cut back, 1 base at V and 8 bases at J, with 11 bases in the middle. CDR3 sequence (DNA): TGTGCCAGCAGTGAAGATCCATCCAAGGGCTACACCTTC. It specifies CASSEDPSKGYTF.

The chain joins TRBV7-9 to TRBJ1-1; TRBD1 might be the D (5 bases). This CDR3 is built from 14 residues. Germline values: CDR1 SEHNR, CDR2 FQNEAQ (reference sequence). Trimming shortened V by 1 base and J by 4 bases, and 10 bases separated the two germline ends. The CDR3 DNA reads TGTGCCAGCAGCTTAGAGGGCGGGGGCACTGAAGCTTTCTTT. Amino acids: CASSLEGGGTEAFF.